This entry features one TCR beta chain sequence. The antigen it recognizes is unknown. No much larger clonotype is one base removed from it; base qualities were not supplied. Interpreted using the paper, the time point label stands for: baseline before first vaccination. Samples from vaccinated people were obtained from the UK trials COV001 and COV002, which included a single-blind randomized controlled phase 2/3 trial of AZD1222 (ChAdOx1 nCoV-19) in healthy adults. For TCRbeta chain sequencing, PBMC samples from trial participants were taken at day 0 and at day 28 after the second dose. This entry is derived from a study of T cell responses to AZD1222 COVID-19 vaccine listed by TCRdb under 2021. Regarding the complete study: Because spike-specific TCR depth and breadth did not differ between the two schedules, AZD1222 recipients who got a second dose at roughly 4 weeks were pooled with those who got a second dose at roughly 12 weeks. A total of about 240 trial participants underwent TCR sequencing, of whom about 210 received two doses of AZD1222 and about 25 received two doses of the MenACWY control vaccine. Trial participants were enrolled into age subgroups of 18-55, 56-69 and 70-plus years, which contained about 150, 27 and 61 TCR-sequenced participants, respectively. Study-wide findings and limitations: After two AZD1222 doses, both the breadth and the depth of spike-specific TCRs were significantly higher than at day 0 and than in MenACWY recipients. The whole spike protein was spanned by vaccine-associated CD4 TCRs, and dominant responses were seen in regions 160-218 and 743-854. In the small 56-69-year group, the increase in depth fell short of significance, most likely because of low power. No day 14 peak-response samples were available, so repertoires were characterized only after the peak T cell response. Conclusions about previously exposed vaccinees are limited because only a handful of AZD1222 recipients were SARS-CoV-2 seropositive at baseline. Nearly half of unique spike-specific TCRs reportedly recognized epitopes outside regions mutated in the B.1.351 and B.1.1.7 variants. Participants were mostly white British, with more females than males. The authors suggested clonal diversity may have been underestimated.

The CDR3 regions of human TCRbeta chains were subjected to immunosequencing. The study's own analysis went as follows. TCRs in the repertoires were compared against a reference library of SARS-CoV-2-specific TCRs that had been generated with the MIRA antigen-specificity platform. Breadth meant the fraction of unique TCRs that were SARS-CoV-2-associated, whereas depth meant the fraction of total T cells that were SARS-CoV-2-associated. Using the MIRA data, each spike-specific TCR was mapped to the spike region that the TCR reacts to and placed in a CD4 or CD8 class. Log10-transformed breadth and depth values were compared by one-way ANOVA with Sidak's multiple comparisons tests. Not all clones reach the TCRdb copy of this immuneACCESS table, which keeps in-frame sequences only. Checked studies attribute under half of the gap to unresolved V genes and leave the rest unexplained. The V and J calls and clone size were taken over from that table, and D and trimming were inferred from the DNA. The sample includes around 140,000 clones, with over 85% observed a single time. In total, the top ten clones hold roughly 5.4% of the sample.

The germline V gene yields ENHRY for CDR1 and SYGVKD for CDR2. The CDR3 holds 15 amino acids from the cysteine to the phenylalanine. Only CDR3 DNA is held: 45 bases, read in frame from base 1. The junction shows trimming of 6 bases on V and 6 bases on J, plus 21 bases between the germline ends. The clonotype comes from an adult in good health. The chain joins TRBV10-3 to TRBJ2-7; no confident D gene assignment can be made. The starting material was peripheral blood, obtained on day 0 of AZD1222 vaccination. The DNA reads TGTGCCATCAGGGAGCCCGCACGTTCCCTGGCCGAGCAGTACTTC. This is translated as CAIREPARSLAEQYF.